This T cell receptor beta chain was retrieved from a study of cytomegalovirus exposure and HLA in healthy donors. The table came from immunoSEQ multiplex PCR; TCRdb's copy has only in-frame clones and leaves some out. In the table there are 190,000 or so clones, roughly 82% of which are singletons. V lost 0 bases, J lost 10 bases, and 10 bases stayed unmatched. CDR1 and CDR2 from the germline V gene are SGDLS and YYNGEE. The CDR3 covers 16 residues. The specimen was PBMCs. The receptor was isolated from a woman aged 30 to 39 in good health and CMV-seropositive. V usage is TRBV9 and J usage is TRBJ2-1; 10 nucleotides agree with TRBD2. The CDR3 spells CASSVGRLAGAQEQFF. The CDR3 nucleotides read TGTGCCAGCAGCGTAGGGCGGCTAGCGGGAGCGCAGGAGCAGTTCTTC.